The following is a T cell receptor beta chain sequence with its context. The data are from a study of T cells in Graves' hyperthyroidism and ophthalmopathy. Stable hyperthyroidism: no ophthalmopathy progression over 18 months of follow-up. Exclusion followed for patients with uncontrolled infection, other autoimmune disease, pregnancy or lactation. The CDR3 covers 12 residues. Trimming took off 7 bases at V and 6 bases at J, with 13 bases between the two ends. The V gene's germline CDR1 is MNHNS and CDR2 SASEGT. From RNA transcripts, TCR beta CDR3 regions were amplified. TCR CDR3 regions were first amplified by RT-PCR with HTBI primers. Each CDR3 protein is one row after TCRdb ran MiXCR on the multiplex PCR reads. The sample lists 600,000 to 900,000 distinct CDR3 sequences; about a sixth were seen once.

Sequenced material: blood. The gene calls are TRBV6-1 and TRBJ2-7; D is unclear. The clonotype comes from a man between 18 and 35 years old with Graves' hyperthyroidism. The CDR3 loop is CASTQASGEQYF. The DNA of the CDR3 is TGTGCCAGCACTCAGGCTTCGGGCGAGCAGTACTTC.